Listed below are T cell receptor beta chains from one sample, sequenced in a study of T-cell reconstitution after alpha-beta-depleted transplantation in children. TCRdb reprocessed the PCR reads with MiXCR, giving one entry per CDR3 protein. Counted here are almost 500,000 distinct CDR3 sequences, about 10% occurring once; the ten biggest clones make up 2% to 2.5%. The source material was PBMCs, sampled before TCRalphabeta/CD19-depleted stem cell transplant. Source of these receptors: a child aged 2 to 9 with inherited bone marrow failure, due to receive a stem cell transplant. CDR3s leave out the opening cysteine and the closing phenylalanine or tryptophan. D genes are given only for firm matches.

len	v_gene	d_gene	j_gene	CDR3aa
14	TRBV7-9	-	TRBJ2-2	ASSLVQRASTGELF
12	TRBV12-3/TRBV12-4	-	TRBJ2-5	ASSLKARGETQY
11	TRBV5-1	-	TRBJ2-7	ASSLNPTYEQY
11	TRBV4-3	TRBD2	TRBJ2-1	ASGLAGVNEQF
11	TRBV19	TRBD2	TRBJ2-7	ASSIDSLAQQY
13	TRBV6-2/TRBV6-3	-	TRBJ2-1	ASSSKGSFYNEQF
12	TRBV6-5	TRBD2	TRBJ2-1	ASSSGLESLEQF
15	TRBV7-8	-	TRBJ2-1	ASSTFSREYSYNEQF
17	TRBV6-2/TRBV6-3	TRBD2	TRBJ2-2	ASRTHYLAGEISTGELF
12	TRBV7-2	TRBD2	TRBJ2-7	ASSFTSVSYEQY
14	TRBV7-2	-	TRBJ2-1	ASSLDGRGGFNEQF
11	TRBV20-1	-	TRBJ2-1	SATRRRYNEQF
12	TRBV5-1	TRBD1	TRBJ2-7	ASRTVQGSYEQY
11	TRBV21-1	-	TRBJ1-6	AIGPVLGSPLH
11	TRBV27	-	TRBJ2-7	ASSLARGAEQY
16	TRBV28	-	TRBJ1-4	ASSLYPPSGKVNEKLF
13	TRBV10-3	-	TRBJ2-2	AISDPVWNTGELF
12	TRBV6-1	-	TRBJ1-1	ASSRGYMNTEAF
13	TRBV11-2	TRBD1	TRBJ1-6	ASSDTTGGNSPLH
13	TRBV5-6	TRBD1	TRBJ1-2	ASSFRGRGLDGYT
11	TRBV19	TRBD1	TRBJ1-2	ASKRTGDYGYT
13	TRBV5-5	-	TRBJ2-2	ASSLGRRNTGELF
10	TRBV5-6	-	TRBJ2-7	ASSISSYEQY
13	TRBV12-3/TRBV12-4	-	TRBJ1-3	ASSTNSKGGNTIY
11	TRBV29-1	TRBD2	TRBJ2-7	SVMTSGFYEQY
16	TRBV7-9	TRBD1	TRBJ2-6	ASSLVGQGGSGANVLT